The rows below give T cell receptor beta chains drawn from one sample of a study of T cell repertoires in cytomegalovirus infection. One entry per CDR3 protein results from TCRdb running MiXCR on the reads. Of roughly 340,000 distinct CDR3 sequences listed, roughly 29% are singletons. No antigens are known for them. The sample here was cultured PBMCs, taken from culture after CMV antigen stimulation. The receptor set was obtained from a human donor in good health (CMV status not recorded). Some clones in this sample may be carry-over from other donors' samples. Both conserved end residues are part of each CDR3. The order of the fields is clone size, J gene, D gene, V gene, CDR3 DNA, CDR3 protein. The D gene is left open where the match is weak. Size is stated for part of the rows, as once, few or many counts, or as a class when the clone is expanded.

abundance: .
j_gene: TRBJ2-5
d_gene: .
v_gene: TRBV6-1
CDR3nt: TGTGCCAGCAGTGAAATGTCGTGGGCCCAAGAGACCCAGTACTTC
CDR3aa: CASSEMSWAQETQYF

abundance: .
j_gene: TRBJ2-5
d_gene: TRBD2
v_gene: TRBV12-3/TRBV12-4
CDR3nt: TGTGCCAGCAGTTTGGGCGTAGGCGGGGGGCCCAGAGAGACCCAGTACTTC
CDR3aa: CASSLGVGGGPRETQYF

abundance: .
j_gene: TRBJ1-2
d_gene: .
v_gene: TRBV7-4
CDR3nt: TGTGCCAGCAGCTTAGTCCAGAATAACTATGGCTACACCTTC
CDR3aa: CASSLVQNNYGYTF

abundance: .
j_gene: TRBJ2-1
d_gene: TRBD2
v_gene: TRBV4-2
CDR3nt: TGTGCCAGCAGCCAAGAAAGCGGGAGCGCTGGCGATGAGCAGTTCTTC
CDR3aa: CASSQESGSAGDEQFF

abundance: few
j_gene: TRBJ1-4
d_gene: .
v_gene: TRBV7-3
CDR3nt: TGTGCCAGCCAAATAACTGCAACTAATGAAAAACTGTTTTTT
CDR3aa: CASQITATNEKLFF

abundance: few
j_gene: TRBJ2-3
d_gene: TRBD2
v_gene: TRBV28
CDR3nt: TGTGCCAGCAGTTTATATGGGACTAGCGGGGCTAGCACAGATACGCAGTATTTT
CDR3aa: CASSLYGTSGASTDTQYF

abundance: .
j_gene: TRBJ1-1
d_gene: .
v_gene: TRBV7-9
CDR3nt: TGTGCCAGCAGCCGCAGTGGGGAGGGGACTGAAGCTTTCTTT
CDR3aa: CASSRSGEGTEAFF

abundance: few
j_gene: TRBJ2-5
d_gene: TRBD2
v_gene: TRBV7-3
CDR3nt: TGTGCCAGCAGCTCTTTACTAGCGGGAGGGCAAGAGACCCAGTACTTC
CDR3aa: CASSSLLAGGQETQYF

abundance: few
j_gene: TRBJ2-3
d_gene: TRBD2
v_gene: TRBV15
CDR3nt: TGTGCCACCAGCACGACTGCGGGAGGGCCTGTGAGCACAGATACGCAGTATTTT
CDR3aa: CATSTTAGGPVSTDTQYF

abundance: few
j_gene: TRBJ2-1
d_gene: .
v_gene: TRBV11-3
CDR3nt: TGTGCCAGCAGCGTGGTTGGGCGCAATGAGCAGTTCTTC
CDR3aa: CASSVVGRNEQFF

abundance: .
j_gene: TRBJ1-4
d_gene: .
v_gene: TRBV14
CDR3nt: TGTGCCAGCAGCCAAGATGGGGAGGGCACTAATGAAAAACTGTTTTTT
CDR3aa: CASSQDGEGTNEKLFF

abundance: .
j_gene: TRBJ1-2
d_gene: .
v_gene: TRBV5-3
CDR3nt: TGTGCCAGCAGCCCGCCCCAGGGGTCGAACTATGGCTACACCTTC
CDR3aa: CASSPPQGSNYGYTF